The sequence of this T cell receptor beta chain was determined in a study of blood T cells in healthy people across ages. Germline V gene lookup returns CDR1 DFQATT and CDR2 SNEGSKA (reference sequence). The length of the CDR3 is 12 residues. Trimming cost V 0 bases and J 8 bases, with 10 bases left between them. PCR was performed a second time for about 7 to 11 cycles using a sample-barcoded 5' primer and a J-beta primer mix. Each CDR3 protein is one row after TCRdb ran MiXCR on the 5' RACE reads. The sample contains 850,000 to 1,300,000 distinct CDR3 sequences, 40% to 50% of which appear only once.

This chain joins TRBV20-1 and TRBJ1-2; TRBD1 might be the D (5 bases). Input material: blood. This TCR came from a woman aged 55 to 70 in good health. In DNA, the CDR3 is TGCAGTGCTAGAGATCAGGGTTGGGGCTACACCTTC. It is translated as CSARDQGWGYTF.